This is a list of T cell receptor beta chains from one sample in a study of post-analysis software for immune sequencing data. TCRdb independently ran MiXCR on the PCR reads; one entry per CDR3 protein. The data contain approximately 400,000 distinct CDR3 sequences, approximately 38% of them singletons. Material: blood. The receptors come from a girl aged 10 to 17 with multiple sclerosis. Each CDR3 is given with its conserved first and last residue. Fields, in order: V gene, J gene, D gene, clone size, CDR3 DNA, CDR3 protein. The D gene is left open where the match is weak. Clone size, where shown, is once, few, many, or a class for clones that have expanded.

V: TRBV28; J: TRBJ2-1; D: TRBD1; size: few; DNA: TGTGCCAGCAGTACACAGGGGCGACCCCCGGATGAGCAGTTCTTC; CDR3: CASSTQGRPPDEQFF
V: TRBV5-6; J: TRBJ2-5; D: NA; size: many; DNA: TGTGCCAGCAGCCCCCCCGGGGTGGAGACCCAGTACTTC; CDR3: CASSPPGVETQYF
V: TRBV6-6; J: TRBJ2-7; D: TRBD2; size: NA; DNA: TGTGCCAGCAGTTCCACAGCGGGAGGCTACGAGCAGTACTTC; CDR3: CASSSTAGGYEQYF
V: TRBV11-2; J: TRBJ2-3; D: TRBD1; size: NA; DNA: TGTGCCAGCAGCTCAGGGGGTCGCACAGATACGCAGTATTTT; CDR3: CASSSGGRTDTQYF
V: TRBV12-3/TRBV12-4; J: TRBJ1-1; D: NA; size: few; DNA: TGTGCCAGCAGTTTGCAGGGCGGGCGCACTGAAGCTTTCTTT; CDR3: CASSLQGGRTEAFF
V: TRBV7-9; J: TRBJ1-4; D: NA; size: few; DNA: TGTGCCAGCAGCTCCAGAGGTGCGGATAATGAAAAACTGTTTTTT; CDR3: CASSSRGADNEKLFF
V: TRBV15; J: TRBJ1-2; D: NA; size: NA; DNA: TGTGCCACCAGCAGAGATCTTGGTTCAGCTCAGGGCTACACCTTC; CDR3: CATSRDLGSAQGYTF
V: TRBV2; J: TRBJ2-5; D: TRBD2; size: few; DNA: TGTGCCAGCAGTGAAGTACTAGCGACTCAAGAGACCCAGTACTTC; CDR3: CASSEVLATQETQYF
V: TRBV7-2; J: TRBJ2-1; D: NA; size: NA; DNA: TGTGCCAGCAGCTTAGCGGCGACCTCCAGGCTCAGTGAGCAGTTCTTC; CDR3: CASSLAATSRLSEQFF
V: TRBV12-3/TRBV12-4; J: TRBJ2-7; D: TRBD2; size: NA; DNA: TGTGCCAGCAGCCCCACTAGCGGCTCCTACGAGCAGTACTTC; CDR3: CASSPTSGSYEQYF
V: TRBV4-2; J: TRBJ2-7; D: NA; size: NA; DNA: TGTGCCAGCAGCCATCCGGACGGAGCAGGGGAGCAGTACTTC; CDR3: CASSHPDGAGEQYF
V: TRBV4-2; J: TRBJ1-6; D: TRBD1; size: NA; DNA: TGTGCCAGCAGCCTACCACTGGAAGGACAGGGTATAACCCTCCACTTT; CDR3: CASSLPLEGQGITLHF
V: TRBV12-3/TRBV12-4; J: TRBJ2-5; D: TRBD1; size: NA; DNA: TGTGCCAGCAGTTTAAGGCAGGGGGCCCAAGAGACCCAGTACTTC; CDR3: CASSLRQGAQETQYF
V: TRBV18; J: TRBJ2-7; D: NA; size: NA; DNA: TGCGCCAGCTCACCAGGCAGGGGCGGCGAGCAGTACTTC; CDR3: CASSPGRGGEQYF
V: TRBV20-1; J: TRBJ2-1; D: NA; size: NA; DNA: TGCAGTGCTAGAGATCAGGATGAGCAGTTCTTC; CDR3: CSARDQDEQFF
V: TRBV12-3/TRBV12-4; J: TRBJ1-4; D: TRBD1; size: NA; DNA: TGTGCCAGCAGCGCCGGGACAGGGGATGAAAAACTGTTTTTT; CDR3: CASSAGTGDEKLFF
V: TRBV20-1; J: TRBJ2-4; D: NA; size: few; DNA: TGCAGTGCTCACACGGGGGCCAAAAACATTCAGTACTTC; CDR3: CSAHTGAKNIQYF
V: TRBV29-1; J: TRBJ1-2; D: NA; size: NA; DNA: TGCAGCGCTTCTCAGAGGGAGGACTATGGCTACACCTTC; CDR3: CSASQREDYGYTF
V: TRBV4-3; J: TRBJ2-1; D: NA; size: few; DNA: TGCGCCAGCAGCCCCTCATGGAGAGGGGCCATATTAGGCAATGAGCAGTTCTTC; CDR3: CASSPSWRGAILGNEQFF
V: TRBV11-2; J: TRBJ2-1; D: TRBD1; size: few; DNA: TGTGCCAGCAGCTTAGCCGGGACAGGAGGAGGTGAGCAGTTCTTC; CDR3: CASSLAGTGGGEQFF
V: TRBV7-9; J: TRBJ1-2; D: NA; size: few; DNA: TGTGCCAGCAGCTTAGAGGCGGACTACTATGGCTACACCTTC; CDR3: CASSLEADYYGYTF
V: TRBV7-3; J: TRBJ2-6; D: NA; size: few; DNA: TGTGCCAGCAGCTCCGGGACTCATGATGGGGCCAACGTCCTGACTTTC; CDR3: CASSSGTHDGANVLTF
V: TRBV21-1; J: TRBJ2-7; D: NA; size: NA; DNA: TGTGCCAGCCCAATACGGAGCTCCTACGAGCAGTACTTC; CDR3: CASPIRSSYEQYF
V: TRBV20-1; J: TRBJ2-3; D: TRBD2; size: NA; DNA: TGCAGTGCTAGAGATGGGAATAGCGGGGGCCTTCCTACGCAGTATTTT; CDR3: CSARDGNSGGLPTQYF